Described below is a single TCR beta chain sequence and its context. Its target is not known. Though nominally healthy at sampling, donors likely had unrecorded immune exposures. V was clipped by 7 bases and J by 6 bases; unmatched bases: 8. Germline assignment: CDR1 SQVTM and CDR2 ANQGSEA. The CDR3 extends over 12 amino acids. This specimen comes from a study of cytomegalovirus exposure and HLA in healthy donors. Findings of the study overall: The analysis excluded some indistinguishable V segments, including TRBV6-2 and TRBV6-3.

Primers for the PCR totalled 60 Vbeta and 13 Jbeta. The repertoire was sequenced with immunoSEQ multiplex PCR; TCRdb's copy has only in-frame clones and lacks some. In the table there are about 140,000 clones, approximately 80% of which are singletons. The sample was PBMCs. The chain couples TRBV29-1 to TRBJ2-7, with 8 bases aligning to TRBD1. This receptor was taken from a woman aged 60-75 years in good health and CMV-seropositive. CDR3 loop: CSARTGRGEQYF. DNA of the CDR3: TGCAGCGCCCGGACAGGGAGAGGCGAGCAGTACTTC.